The source of this TCR beta chain is a study of PD-1 blockade in classical Hodgkin lymphoma. Study information: Nivolumab was given intravenously to patients at 3 mg/kg every 2 weeks.

CDR3 length: 18 amino acids. Trimming removed 0 bases from V and 4 bases from J; junction bases left unmatched: 7. The germline CDR1 and CDR2 sequences are PRHDT and FYEKMQ (reference sequence). Time point specified: cycle 4 day 1 (C4D1), after less than seven weeks of nivolumab. Each patient experienced a relapse that followed autologous stem cell transplantation, and brentuximab vedotin exposure varied. PBMCs were thawed, and CD8+ T cells were then isolated from them by magnetic negative selection. The protocol was immunoSEQ multiplex PCR, while the TCRdb copy is restricted to in-frame clones and leaves out a portion. The repertoire holds approximately 15,000 clones, approximately 91% seen once, with around 18% in the top ten.

This sequence joins TRBV13 and TRBJ1-6, with 9 bases that match TRBD1. This TCR derives from a human donor with classical Hodgkin lymphoma. The sequencing used CD8+ T cells from blood, collected before the fourth cycle of nivolumab. The CDR3 sequence is CASSLGGFGTGYNSPLHF. CDR3 DNA sequence: TGTGCCAGCAGCTTAGGGGGTTTCGGGACAGGGTATAATTCACCCCTCCACTTT.